This T cell receptor beta chain was observed in a study of OX40 agonist ivuxolimab in advanced cancers. Overall study context: Patients took ivuxolimab, an agonistic anti-OX40 (CD134) antibody. All patients had ivuxolimab intravenously every 2 weeks at 0.01 to 10 mg/kg. Notes on the study in general: Researchers did not determine the expanded peripheral T cells' antigen specificity. CD4+ and CD8+ T cells in blood underwent clonal expansion by week 6 at 0.1 to 3.0 mg/kg.

Sequencing was performed with immunoSEQ multiplex PCR; in TCRdb, only in-frame clones are kept and a portion is missing. Of approximately 82,000 clones listed, 80% to 95% are singletons. Points on this clone: Its antigen is unknown.

The CDR3 runs 13 residues. The ends were cut back, 8 bases at V and 7 bases at J, with 15 bases in the middle. The germline V gene has CDR1 SNHLY and CDR2 FYNNEI. The specimen was CD4+ or CD8+ T cells sorted from blood, collected in a trial of the OX40 agonist ivuxolimab. This chain uses TRBV2 with TRBJ2-1, with D maybe TRBD2 (6 bases). The source is an adult with an advanced solid tumor such as melanoma, head and neck, liver or kidney cancer. CDR3 DNA: TGTGCCAGCCGGGGGACTGGGGGGAATGAGCAGTTCTTC. It codes for CASRGTGGNEQFF.